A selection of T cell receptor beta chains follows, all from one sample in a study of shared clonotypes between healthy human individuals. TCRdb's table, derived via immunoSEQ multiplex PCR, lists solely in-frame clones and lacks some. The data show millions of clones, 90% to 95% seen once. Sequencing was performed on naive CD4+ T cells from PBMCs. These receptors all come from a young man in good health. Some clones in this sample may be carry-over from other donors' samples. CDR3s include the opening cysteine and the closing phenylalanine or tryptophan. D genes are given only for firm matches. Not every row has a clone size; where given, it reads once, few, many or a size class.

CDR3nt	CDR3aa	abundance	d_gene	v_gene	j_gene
TGTGCCAGCAGGCAGACATCCGGGACCGCAAGCTCCTACGAGCAGTACTTC	CASRQTSGTASSYEQYF	NA	NA	TRBV27	TRBJ2-7
TGCGCCAGCAGGGACCAGGGACCTAATGAAAAACTGTTTTTT	CASRDQGPNEKLFF	once	NA	TRBV5-1	TRBJ1-4
TGTGCCAGCAGCTTCACCCCTAACTATGGCTACACCTTC	CASSFTPNYGYTF	once	NA	TRBV7-2	TRBJ1-2
TGTGCCAGCAGCGTTGAGGGAGGTCGGGGCGAGCAGTACTTC	CASSVEGGRGEQYF	NA	NA	TRBV9	TRBJ2-7
TGTGCCATCAGTGACCGACAGTATAGCAATCAGCCCCAGCATTTT	CAISDRQYSNQPQHF	NA	NA	TRBV10-3	TRBJ1-5
TGTGCCAGCAGCCCCTCGAGTGGCCCAGATACGCAGTATTTT	CASSPSSGPDTQYF	once	NA	TRBV7-2	TRBJ2-3
TGTGCCAGCAGTTTGTCCCCCGGACAGGGGGCCAAACGAGCTTTCTTT	CASSLSPGQGAKRAFF	once	TRBD1	TRBV6-5	TRBJ1-1
TGTGCCAGCAGTTTAACCTCAGGGTCAGGGAATCAGCCCCAGCATTTT	CASSLTSGSGNQPQHF	NA	NA	TRBV28	TRBJ1-5
TGTGCCTGTTCGTTCCTGTCCGGCAATCAGCCCCAGCATTTT	CACSFLSGNQPQHF	once	NA	TRBV30	TRBJ1-5
TGTGCCAGCAGAGGGGCGGGTGAAGCTTTCTTT	CASRGAGEAFF	NA	NA	TRBV6-5	TRBJ1-1
TGCAGCGTTGAAGCCATCCACAGGGGCCTTGCAGGGGGGCAGTACTTC	CSVEAIHRGLAGGQYF	NA	TRBD1	TRBV29-1	TRBJ2-7
TGTGCCAGCAGACCCCCCGGGGCTCAGCCCCAGCATTTT	CASRPPGAQPQHF	NA	NA	TRBV6-1	TRBJ1-5
TGTGCCAGCAGTTTTTCCGGGACAGGAGAGACCCAGTACTTC	CASSFSGTGETQYF	NA	TRBD1	TRBV27	TRBJ2-5
TGTGCCAGCAGCTTAGTGAACAGGGTAGTTTTCACTGAAGCTTTCTTT	CASSLVNRVVFTEAFF	once	NA	TRBV5-6	TRBJ1-1
TGTGCCAGCAGCCTTCAGGGGGCTTCCTACGAGCAGTACTTC	CASSLQGASYEQYF	NA	TRBD1	TRBV5-5	TRBJ2-7
TGTGCCAGCAGCGTAGCTACGGGGGTATACATCGGGGAGCTGTTTTTT	CASSVATGVYIGELFF	NA	NA	TRBV9	TRBJ2-2
TGTGCCAGCAGCGGCAATCAGCCCCAGCATTTT	CASSGNQPQHF	few	NA	TRBV28	TRBJ1-5
TGTGCCAGCAGCTTGGGCGGCCACACAGATACGCAGTATTTT	CASSLGGHTDTQYF	NA	NA	TRBV7-6	TRBJ2-3
TGTGCCAGAAGCGGGCGGACTGAAGGCTACGAGCAGTACTTC	CARSGRTEGYEQYF	NA	NA	TRBV5-3	TRBJ2-7
TGTGCCAGCAGTTTAGTACAGAGTAACTATGGCTACACCTTC	CASSLVQSNYGYTF	NA	NA	TRBV28	TRBJ1-2
TGTGCCAGCAGCTTAAAACTAGCGGGGTACGATGAGCAGTTCTTC	CASSLKLAGYDEQFF	once	TRBD2	TRBV7-9	TRBJ2-1
TGTGCCAGCAGCTTGGCAGGGCCCCTCCTCGGGGAGCTGTTTTTT	CASSLAGPLLGELFF	NA	NA	TRBV7-2	TRBJ2-2
TGTGCCAGCAGCTTGCCTAGCGGGGACACTAGCACAGATACGCAGTATTTT	CASSLPSGDTSTDTQYF	NA	TRBD2	TRBV5-4	TRBJ2-3
TGTGCCAGCAGCTTGGGACAGTTTAACTATGGCTACACCTTC	CASSLGQFNYGYTF	once	NA	TRBV5-6	TRBJ1-2